The rows below give T cell receptor beta chains drawn from one sample of a study of tumor-infiltrating lymphocytes in primary liver carcinoma. Via MiXCR, TCRdb re-called the multiplex PCR reads, giving one row per CDR3 protein. The sample yields some 180,000 distinct CDR3 sequences, around 60% seen once. Sequenced sample: peripheral blood. The receptors shown here come from a middle-aged man with primary liver carcinoma and hepatitis B virus infection. Each CDR3 is given with its conserved first and last residue. The order of the fields is CDR3 DNA, CDR3 protein, J gene, V gene, clone size, D gene. D genes are given only for firm matches. Not every row has a clone size; where given, it reads once, few, many or a size class.

DNA: TGCGCCAGCAGCCAAGATCTTTGGCAGGAAAACTACGAGCAGTACTTC; CDR3: CASSQDLWQENYEQYF; J: TRBJ2-7; V: TRBV4-1; size: few; D: NA
DNA: TGTGCCAGCAGTCAAACAGGACGAAGTAATCAGCCCCAGCATTTT; CDR3: CASSQTGRSNQPQHF; J: TRBJ1-5; V: TRBV12-3/TRBV12-4; size: once; D: NA
DNA: TGTGCCAGCAGTCCTAGACATCCCGCAGCTAATGAAAAACTGTTTTTT; CDR3: CASSPRHPAANEKLFF; J: TRBJ1-4; V: TRBV6-5; size: NA; D: NA
DNA: TGTGCCAGCAGCTTACGTGGAGCCGGCTACGAGCAGTACTTC; CDR3: CASSLRGAGYEQYF; J: TRBJ2-7; V: TRBV11-2; size: NA; D: NA
DNA: TGTGCCAGCAACCAAGACCGGGCTGAACCTTTCTTT; CDR3: CASNQDRAEPFF; J: TRBJ1-1; V: TRBV14; size: NA; D: NA
DNA: TGTGCCAGCAGCTCAGAAGCGGGAGGGTTGGAGACCCAGTACTTC; CDR3: CASSSEAGGLETQYF; J: TRBJ2-5; V: TRBV11-2; size: many; D: TRBD2
DNA: TGTGCCAGCAGTTTACAATCTGCAGGTTCGGGGACCAACCCCCGGGAGACCCAGTACTTC; CDR3: CASSLQSAGSGTNPRETQYF; J: TRBJ2-5; V: TRBV12-3/TRBV12-4; size: NA; D: NA
DNA: TGTGCCAGCAGCCCCCGGGTTCCGGTCTTCTACAATGAGCAGTTCTTC; CDR3: CASSPRVPVFYNEQFF; J: TRBJ2-1; V: TRBV11-2; size: NA; D: NA
DNA: TGCAGTGGGACCCCCGGTAACACAGATACGCAGTATTTT; CDR3: CSGTPGNTDTQYF; J: TRBJ2-3; V: TRBV29-1; size: few; D: NA
DNA: TGTGCCAGCAGCCTCAGGTGGCAGGACACGCAGTATTTT; CDR3: CASSLRWQDTQYF; J: TRBJ2-3; V: TRBV7-8; size: NA; D: NA
DNA: TGTGCCAGCAGCTTGGATGGGGTAATTCCACGTCAGCCCCAGCATTTT; CDR3: CASSLDGVIPRQPQHF; J: TRBJ1-5; V: TRBV5-4; size: NA; D: NA
DNA: TGCAGCGTTGAGTTCCTAGCGAGAAATGAGCAGTTCTTC; CDR3: CSVEFLARNEQFF; J: TRBJ2-1; V: TRBV29-1; size: NA; D: NA
DNA: TGTGCCAGCAGTTATCTCGTAGGAATGAGCACAGATACGCAGTATTTT; CDR3: CASSYLVGMSTDTQYF; J: TRBJ2-3; V: TRBV6-5; size: NA; D: NA
DNA: TGTGCCAGCAGCGTAGCTAAAGGAGGCGGGGAGCTGTTTTTT; CDR3: CASSVAKGGGELFF; J: TRBJ2-2; V: TRBV9; size: NA; D: NA
DNA: TGTGCCAGCAGTTCTCGGGGAACCCGGCCCCAGCATTTT; CDR3: CASSSRGTRPQHF; J: TRBJ1-5; V: TRBV6-5; size: few; D: NA
DNA: TGTGCCAGCCGTTATATTCAGGGATCTGGAAACACCATATATTTT; CDR3: CASRYIQGSGNTIYF; J: TRBJ1-3; V: TRBV6-5; size: NA; D: NA
DNA: TGTGCCAGCAGTTTGGGTCGGCGGAATAATTCACCCCTCCACTTT; CDR3: CASSLGRRNNSPLHF; J: TRBJ1-6; V: TRBV28; size: NA; D: NA
DNA: TGTGGCAGCAGCTTCGAGGGACCGATGTACACTGAAGTTTTCTTT; CDR3: CGSSFEGPMYTEVFF; J: TRBJ1-1; V: TRBV11-2; size: NA; D: NA
DNA: TGTGCCAATAGCGACCAAAGGACAGTTAGCTTAGCCAAAGACATTCAGTACTTC; CDR3: CANSDQRTVSLAKDIQYF; J: TRBJ2-4; V: TRBV11-2; size: NA; D: NA
DNA: TGTGCCAGCAGACCCCGAACACTCTCTGCCTACGAGCGGTACTTC; CDR3: CASRPRTLSAYERYF; J: TRBJ2-7; V: TRBV11-2; size: NA; D: NA
DNA: TGTGCCAGCAGCTTGGCCATTGAAGAGACCCAGTACTTC; CDR3: CASSLAIEETQYF; J: TRBJ2-5; V: TRBV5-6; size: few; D: NA
DNA: TGTGCCAGCAGCTTAGATCGGGTTCTGGGGGGGGGAGGCACAGATACGCAGTATTTT; CDR3: CASSLDRVLGGGGTDTQYF; J: TRBJ2-3; V: TRBV11-2; size: NA; D: TRBD2
DNA: TGTGCCATCAGTGAGGGGGACACCTATGGCTACACCTTC; CDR3: CAISEGDTYGYTF; J: TRBJ1-2; V: TRBV10-3; size: NA; D: NA
DNA: TGTGCCACCAGTGCTCCGTCTGGGACTGAAGCTTTCTTT; CDR3: CATSAPSGTEAFF; J: TRBJ1-1; V: TRBV24-1; size: few; D: NA
DNA: TGCATCGTTGGGCGAGCGGCACTGAACACCGGGGAACTGTTTTTT; CDR3: CIVGRAALNTGELFF; J: TRBJ2-2; V: TRBV29-1; size: NA; D: NA
DNA: TGCAGCGCCCTCTACAAGGGGCGGACGAGCCTGGCCCCCTACGAGCAGTACTTC; CDR3: CSALYKGRTSLAPYEQYF; J: TRBJ2-7; V: TRBV29-1; size: NA; D: NA
DNA: TGTGCCAGCAGCCAAGGGGTCGGGGTTACTGAAGCTTTCTTT; CDR3: CASSQGVGVTEAFF; J: TRBJ1-1; V: TRBV4-2; size: few; D: NA
DNA: TGTGCCAGCAGTCCGACAGGGTTCCAGCCCCAGCGTTTT; CDR3: CASSPTGFQPQRF; J: TRBJ1-5; V: TRBV6-6; size: NA; D: TRBD1
DNA: TGTGCCAGCAGCAGCGGGAGGGCCCCGGCCGGGGAGCTGTTTTTT; CDR3: CASSSGRAPAGELFF; J: TRBJ2-2; V: TRBV6-1; size: few; D: TRBD2
DNA: TGCAGCGTCCCTGAGATCCAAGAGACCCAGTACTTC; CDR3: CSVPEIQETQYF; J: TRBJ2-5; V: TRBV29-1; size: NA; D: NA
DNA: TGTGCCAGCAGTTTCGGGGCGGACACTGAAGCTTTCTTT; CDR3: CASSFGADTEAFF; J: TRBJ1-1; V: TRBV12-3/TRBV12-4; size: NA; D: NA
DNA: TGTGCCAGCAGAGCAGGGGGCCCGAACACCTGGGAGCTGTTTTTT; CDR3: CASRAGGPNTWELFF; J: TRBJ2-2; V: TRBV11-1; size: NA; D: TRBD1
DNA: TGTGCCATCAGCGGGGTAGGGACAGCGGACGAGACCCAGTACTTC; CDR3: CAISGVGTADETQYF; J: TRBJ2-5; V: TRBV10-3; size: NA; D: TRBD1
DNA: TGTGCCAGCAGCTTAGAGGCAGCGGGAGCCCCTCCGTCAGATACGCAGTATTTT; CDR3: CASSLEAAGAPPSDTQYF; J: TRBJ2-3; V: TRBV11-2; size: many; D: TRBD2
DNA: TGTGCCAGCAGCTTAGACCTCGGGAGCGAGCAGTACTTC; CDR3: CASSLDLGSEQYF; J: TRBJ2-7; V: TRBV5-6; size: few; D: NA
DNA: TGTGCCAGCAGCCCCGGGCAGTCAGCTAACTATGGCTACACCTTC; CDR3: CASSPGQSANYGYTF; J: TRBJ1-2; V: TRBV11-1; size: many; D: NA
DNA: TGTGCCAGCAGCTCCCTCGGGGGAGGGAACACTGAAGCTTTCTTT; CDR3: CASSSLGGGNTEAFF; J: TRBJ1-1; V: TRBV11-2; size: many; D: NA
DNA: TGTGCCAGCAGTGACGCTGGGATAGCGAACTATGAGCAGTTCTTC; CDR3: CASSDAGIANYEQFF; J: TRBJ2-1; V: TRBV6-4; size: NA; D: NA
DNA: TGCAGCGCCGAACGGGAGAGCGGCAATGAGCAGTTCTTC; CDR3: CSAERESGNEQFF; J: TRBJ2-1; V: TRBV29-1; size: many; D: NA
DNA: TGTGCCAGCAGTTTAGGTGCTAGGAAGGGTAATCGGCCCCAGCATTTT; CDR3: CASSLGARKGNRPQHF; J: TRBJ1-5; V: TRBV12-3/TRBV12-4; size: NA; D: NA
DNA: TGTGCCTGCAGTTATACCGGGTCGACTAGCGGGATTGGAAATGAGCAGTTCTTC; CDR3: CACSYTGSTSGIGNEQFF; J: TRBJ2-1; V: TRBV6-5; size: NA; D: TRBD2
DNA: TGCGCCAGCATCCAACCCTCAAACTGGGTCGATGAGCAGTTCTTC; CDR3: CASIQPSNWVDEQFF; J: TRBJ2-1; V: TRBV4-1; size: NA; D: NA
DNA: TGTGCCAGCAGCTGCGACAGGGATGAGGACGAGCAGTACTTC; CDR3: CASSCDRDEDEQYF; J: TRBJ2-7; V: TRBV11-2; size: NA; D: TRBD1
DNA: TGTGCCAGCAGTTACTCCGGCAGCCCCAACACTGAAGCTTTCTTT; CDR3: CASSYSGSPNTEAFF; J: TRBJ1-1; V: TRBV6-6; size: NA; D: NA
DNA: TGTGCCAGCAGTGAAGTCAGGGCTACCACTGAAGCTTTCTTT; CDR3: CASSEVRATTEAFF; J: TRBJ1-1; V: TRBV6-1; size: few; D: NA
DNA: TGTGCCAGCCGGACTAGCGGGGCATACAATGAGCAGTTCTTC; CDR3: CASRTSGAYNEQFF; J: TRBJ2-1; V: TRBV6-1; size: NA; D: TRBD2
DNA: TGTGCCAGCAGCCCATGGAACGCCGGGGAGCTGTTTTTT; CDR3: CASSPWNAGELFF; J: TRBJ2-2; V: TRBV14; size: few; D: NA